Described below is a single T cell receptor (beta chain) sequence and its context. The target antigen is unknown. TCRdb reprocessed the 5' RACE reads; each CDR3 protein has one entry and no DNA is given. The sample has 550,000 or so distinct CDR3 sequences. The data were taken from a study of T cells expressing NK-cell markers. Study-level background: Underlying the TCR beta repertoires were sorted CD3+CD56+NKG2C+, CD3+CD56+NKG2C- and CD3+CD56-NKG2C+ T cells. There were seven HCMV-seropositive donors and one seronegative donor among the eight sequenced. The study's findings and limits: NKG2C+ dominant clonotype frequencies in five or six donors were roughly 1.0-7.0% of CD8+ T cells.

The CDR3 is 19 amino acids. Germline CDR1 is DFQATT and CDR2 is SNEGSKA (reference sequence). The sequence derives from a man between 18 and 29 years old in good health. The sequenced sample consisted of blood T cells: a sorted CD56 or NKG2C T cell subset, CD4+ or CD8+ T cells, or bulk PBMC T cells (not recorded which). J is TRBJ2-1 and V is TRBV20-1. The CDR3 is CSARDTIAQAGVAYNEQFF.